This entry is about one T cell receptor (beta chain). The target antigen is unknown. Primers included in the PCR were 60 Vbeta and 13 Jbeta primers. The repertoire was sequenced with immunoSEQ multiplex PCR; TCRdb's copy has only in-frame clones and lacks some. The table includes fewer than 200,000 clones, about 83% detected once. This sample is drawn from a study of cytomegalovirus exposure and HLA in healthy donors. The CDR3 is 15 residues long. The germline V gene has CDR1 GTSNPN and CDR2 SVGIG (reference sequence). V was cut by 3 bases and J by 3 bases, with 15 bases left in between. The study's findings and limits: The study listed approximately 170 cytomegalovirus-associated TCR beta chains. What a later analysis showed was that several of the most significant clusters appeared linked to common viral pathogens.

The chain joins TRBV30 to TRBJ1-5; D is ambiguous. The clonotype was recovered from a woman between 25 and 40 years old in good health and CMV-seronegative. The source material was PBMCs. Here the CDR3 reads CAWRSGSYTNQPQHF. The DNA for the CDR3 is TGTGCCTGGAGGAGCGGCAGTTACACCAATCAGCCCCAGCATTTT.